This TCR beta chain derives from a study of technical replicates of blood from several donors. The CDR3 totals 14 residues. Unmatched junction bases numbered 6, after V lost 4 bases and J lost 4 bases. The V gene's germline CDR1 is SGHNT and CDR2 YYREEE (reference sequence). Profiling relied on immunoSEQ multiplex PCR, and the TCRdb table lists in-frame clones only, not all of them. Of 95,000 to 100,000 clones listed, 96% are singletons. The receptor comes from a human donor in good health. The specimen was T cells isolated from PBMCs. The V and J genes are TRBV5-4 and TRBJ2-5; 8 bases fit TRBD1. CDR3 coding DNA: TGTGCCAGCAGCAGGACAGGGTGGGTAGAGACCCAGTACTTC. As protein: CASSRTGWVETQYF.